This TCR beta chain emerged from a study of T cell repertoires in cytomegalovirus infection. Across the study: Based on public TCR beta signatures, there were indications of CMV infection and of a matching HLA type.

Trimming took 5 bases from V and 5 from J; bases not matched to a gene: 5. Germline CDR1 reads SGHTA; CDR2 reads FQGNSA. CDR3 size: 16 residues. TCRdb reprocessed the reads with MiXCR, giving one entry per CDR3 protein. Altogether over 300,000 distinct CDR3 sequences are present, 15% to 20% being singletons, with the ten largest covering around 13%. This clonotype was detected ten times or more. This sequence joins TRBV7-2 and TRBJ2-3; 15 bases map to TRBD2. This receptor was taken from a human donor in good health (CMV status not recorded). Some clones in this sample may be carry-over from other donors' samples. The specimen was PBMCs. The CDR3 bases are TGTGCCAGCAGCCCCGGGACTAGCGGGGGGATAGATACGCAGTATTTT. It encodes CASSPGTSGGIDTQYF.